This T cell receptor beta chain derives from a study of blood T cells in healthy people across ages. A few counts support this clonotype. As yet, its antigen is unknown. It was with a sample-barcoded 5' primer and a J-beta primer mix that a second PCR of roughly 7 to 12 cycles was run. TCRdb itself ran the 5' RACE reads through MiXCR, one entry per CDR3 protein. Among 790,000 or so distinct CDR3 sequences listed, roughly three fifths were seen once. Study-wide points: Correlation between TCR beta diversity and naive T cell percentage was strong. Long-lived donors carried more naive CD4+ cells and greater diversity than aged donors.

CDR3 length: 17 amino acids. Germline CDR1 reads LGHNA; CDR2 reads YSLEER. Trimming at V came to 4 bases and at J to 3 bases, leaving 11 bases not matched to a gene. This clonotype originated in a man aged 35 to 55 in good health. The chain combines TRBV4-3 with TRBJ2-3; 9 bases match TRBD2. The sample consisted of blood. CDR3 sequence reads: CASSPDVAGVGTDTQYF. Here the CDR3 DNA reads TGCGCCAGCAGCCCCGACGTAGCGGGAGTCGGTACAGATACGCAGTATTTT.